This passage covers 5 T cell receptor beta chains from one sample sequenced in a study of T cells in localized non-small cell lung cancer. Only in-frame clones appear in the TCRdb table, and some are missing; sequencing was by immunoSEQ multiplex PCR. The data hold roughly 40,000 clones, with 85% to 90% observed a single time. Specimen: peripheral blood, collected before any cancer treatment. These receptors were taken from a man aged 18-55 years with stage I lung adenocarcinoma.

The J gene is TRBJ1-2, the V gene TRBV19, with unresolved D. The CDR3 is made up of 13 amino acids. Trimming shortened V by 5 bases and J by 2 bases, and 9 bases separated the two germline ends. In germline, CDR1 is LNHDA, CDR2 SQIVND (reference sequence). The chain's CDR3 is CASSPSQNYGYTF. The CDR3 nucleotides read TGTGCCAGTAGTCCGTCGCAGAACTATGGCTACACCTTC.

The chain is built from TRBV19 and TRBJ1-5, with 11 bases that match TRBD1. V was pared by 8 bases and J by 3 bases, with 9 bases of the junction left unmatched. This CDR3 is 16 amino acids long. Per the germline V gene, CDR1 is LNHDA and CDR2 is SQIVND (reference sequence). In DNA, the CDR3 is TGTGCCAGTGGACAGGGGGCGTGGGGGATCAATCAGCCCCAGCATTTT. Translation: CASGQGAWGINQPQHF. Drawing the rest from reference TRBV19 and TRBJ1-5, the complete variable domain is DGGITQSPKYLFRKEGQNVTLSCEQNLNHDAMYWYRQDPGQGLRLIYYSQIVNDFQKGDIAEGYSVSREKKESFPLTVTSAQKNPTAFYLCASGQGAWGINQPQHFGDGTRLSIL.

The chain uses TRBV5-1 and TRBJ1-2; D possibly corresponds to TRBD1 (6 bases). The V gene lost 4 bases and the J gene lost 1 base, with 8 bases spanning the gap. The CDR3 spans 13 residues. The V gene's germline CDR1 is SGHRS and CDR2 YFSETQ. The CDR3 region is CASSADSNYGYTF. The CDR3 DNA reads as TGCGCCAGCAGCGCGGACAGTAACTATGGCTACACCTTC.

The V and J genes are TRBV4-2 and TRBJ2-1; 14 nucleotides line up with TRBD2. The CDR3 sequence is 17 residues long. Germline V gene data show CDR1 as LGHNA and CDR2 as YNFKEQ. With V trimmed by 2 bases and J by 7 bases, 7 bases remained unmatched. CDR3 region: CASSQRGTSGGLNEQFF. CDR3 DNA sequence: TGTGCCAGCAGCCAAAGGGGGACTAGCGGGGGACTTAATGAGCAGTTCTTC.

This clone was recorded a few times. V gene TRBV5-1 combines with J gene TRBJ1-1, with D possibly matching TRBD1 (5 bases). Deletions cut 0 bases from V and 0 bases from J, with 12 bases between. The CDR3 sequence is 16 residues long. Germline V gene data show CDR1 as SGHRS and CDR2 as YFSETQ. In DNA form, the CDR3 reads TGCGCCAGCAGCTTGGCCGGGACCACCCTGAACACTGAAGCTTTCTTT. Amino acid sequence: CASSLAGTTLNTEAFF. Full variable domain (rest looked up from reference TRBV5-1 and TRBJ1-1): KAGVTQTPRYLIKTRGQQVTLSCSPISGHRSVSWYQQTPGQGLQFLFEYFSETQRNKGNFPGRFSGRQFSNSRSEMNVSTLELGDSALYLCASSLAGTTLNTEAFFGQGTRLTVV.